This T cell receptor beta chain was obtained from a study of cytomegalovirus exposure and HLA in healthy donors. Study-level information: Both the approximately 120 validation repertoires and the 666 first-cohort repertoires used the same platform, as reported by a later analysis.

Measured with immunoSEQ multiplex PCR; TCRdb has only the in-frame clones, and not every one. The repertoire holds 65,000 to 80,000 clones, with 90% to 95% as singletons. An approximately 130-subject validation cohort, separate from the approximately 610-subject first cohort, supplied the donors. The TCR was taken from a woman in her late teens or twenties in good health and CMV-seronegative. Sequences were obtained from PBMCs.

The CDR3 reads CASSTSGRWGNTGELFF. In nucleotides, the CDR3 is TGTGCCAGTAGTACTAGCGGGAGATGGGGGAACACCGGGGAGCTGTTTTTT. V and J are TRBV19 and TRBJ2-2; 10 positions agree with TRBD2. The CDR3 is 17 residues long. Trimming cost V 4 bases and J 1 base; bases outside gene matches: 6. Germline V CDR1 and CDR2: LNHDA, SQIVND (reference sequence).